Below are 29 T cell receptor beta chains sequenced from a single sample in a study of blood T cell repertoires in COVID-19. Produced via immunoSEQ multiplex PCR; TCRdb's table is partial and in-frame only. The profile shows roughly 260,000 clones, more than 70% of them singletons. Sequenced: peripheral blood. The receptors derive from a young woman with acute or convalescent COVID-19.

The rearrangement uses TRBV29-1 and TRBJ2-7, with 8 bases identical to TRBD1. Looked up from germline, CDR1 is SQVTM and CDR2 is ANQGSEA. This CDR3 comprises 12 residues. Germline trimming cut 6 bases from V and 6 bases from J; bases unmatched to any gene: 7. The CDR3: CSVGQGRSEQYF. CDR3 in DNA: TGCAGCGTAGGACAGGGACGGAGCGAGCAGTACTTC.

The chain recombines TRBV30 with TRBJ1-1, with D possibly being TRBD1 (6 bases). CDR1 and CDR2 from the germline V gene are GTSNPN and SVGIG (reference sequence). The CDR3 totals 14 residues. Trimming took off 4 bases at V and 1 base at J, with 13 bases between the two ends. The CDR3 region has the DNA TGTGCCTGGACCACTTACAGGGAGAACACTGAAGCTTTCTTT. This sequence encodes CAWTTYRENTEAFF.

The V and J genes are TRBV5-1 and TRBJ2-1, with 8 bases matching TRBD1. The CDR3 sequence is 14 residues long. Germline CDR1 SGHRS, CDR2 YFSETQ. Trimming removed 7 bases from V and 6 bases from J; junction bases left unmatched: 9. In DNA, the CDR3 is TGCGCCAGCCAGGACGGGACAGGAGCCAATGAGCAGTTCTTC. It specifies CASQDGTGANEQFF.

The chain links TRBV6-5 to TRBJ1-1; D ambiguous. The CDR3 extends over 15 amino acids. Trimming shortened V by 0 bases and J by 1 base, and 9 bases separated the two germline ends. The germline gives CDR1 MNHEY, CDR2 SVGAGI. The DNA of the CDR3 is TGTGCCAGCAGTTACTCGCGGCAAGGGAACACTGAAGCTTTCTTT. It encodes CASSYSRQGNTEAFF.

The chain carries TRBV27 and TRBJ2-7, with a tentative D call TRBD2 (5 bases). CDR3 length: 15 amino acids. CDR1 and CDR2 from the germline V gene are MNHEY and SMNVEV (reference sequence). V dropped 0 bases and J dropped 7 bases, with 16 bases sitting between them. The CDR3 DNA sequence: TGTGCCAGCAGTTTATCATTGGGAGAGGTACGAGAGCAGTACTTC. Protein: CASSLSLGEVREQYF.

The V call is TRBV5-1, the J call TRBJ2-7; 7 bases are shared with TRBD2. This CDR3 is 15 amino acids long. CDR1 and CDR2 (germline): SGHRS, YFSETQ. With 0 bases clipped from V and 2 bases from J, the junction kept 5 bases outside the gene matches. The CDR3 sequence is CASSLVASGTYEQYF. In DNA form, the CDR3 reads TGCGCCAGCAGCTTGGTCGCTAGCGGCACCTACGAGCAGTACTTC.

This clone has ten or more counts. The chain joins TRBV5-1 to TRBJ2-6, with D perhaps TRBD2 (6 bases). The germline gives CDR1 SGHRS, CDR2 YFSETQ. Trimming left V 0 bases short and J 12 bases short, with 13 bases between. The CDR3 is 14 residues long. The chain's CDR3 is CASSLGGVRGVLTF. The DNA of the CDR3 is TGCGCCAGCAGCTTGGGCGGGGTACGGGGCGTCCTGACTTTC. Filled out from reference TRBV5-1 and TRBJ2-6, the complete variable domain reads KAGVTQTPRYLIKTRGQQVTLSCSPISGHRSVSWYQQTPGQGLQFLFEYFSETQRNKGNFPGRFSGRQFSNSRSEMNVSTLELGDSALYLCASSLGGVRGVLTFGAGSRLTVL.

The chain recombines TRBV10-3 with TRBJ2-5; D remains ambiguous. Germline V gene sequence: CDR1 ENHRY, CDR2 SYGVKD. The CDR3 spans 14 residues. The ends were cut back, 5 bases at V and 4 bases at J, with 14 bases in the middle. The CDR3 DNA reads TGTGCCATCAGTAAATCGGAGTCTGTAGAGACCCAGTACTTC. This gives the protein CAISKSESVETQYF.

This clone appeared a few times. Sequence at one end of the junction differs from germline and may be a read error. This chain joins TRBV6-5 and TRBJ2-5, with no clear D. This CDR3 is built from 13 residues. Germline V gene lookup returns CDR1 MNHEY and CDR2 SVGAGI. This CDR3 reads CASSDSPRETQYF. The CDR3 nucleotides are TGTGCCAGCAGTGACTCCCCGAGGGAGACCCAGTACTTC.

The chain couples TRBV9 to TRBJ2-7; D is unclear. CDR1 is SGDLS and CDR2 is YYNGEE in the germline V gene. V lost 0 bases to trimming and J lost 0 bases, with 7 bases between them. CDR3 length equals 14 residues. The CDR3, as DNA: TGTGCCAGCAGCGTAGGGCAGGCCTCCTACGAGCAGTACTTC. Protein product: CASSVGQASYEQYF. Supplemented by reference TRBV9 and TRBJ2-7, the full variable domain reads DSGVTQTPKHLITATGQRVTLRCSPRSGDLSVYWYQQSLDQGLQFLIQYYNGEERAKGNILERFSAQQFPDLHSELNLSSLELGDSALYFCASSVGQASYEQYFGPGTRLTVT.

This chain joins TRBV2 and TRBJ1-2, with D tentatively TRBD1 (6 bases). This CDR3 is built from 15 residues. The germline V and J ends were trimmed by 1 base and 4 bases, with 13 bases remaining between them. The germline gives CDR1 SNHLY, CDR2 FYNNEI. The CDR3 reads CASSEDGGGSYGYTF. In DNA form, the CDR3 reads TGTGCCAGCAGTGAAGATGGTGGGGGCTCCTATGGCTACACCTTC.

This CDR3 is CASSQDRGSETQYF. The CDR3 DNA is TGTGCCAGCAGCCAAGATAGGGGGTCGGAGACCCAGTACTTC. The rearrangement uses TRBV3-1 (or the pseudogene TRBV3-2) and TRBJ2-5, with D perhaps matching TRBD1 (6 bases). The CDR3 covers 14 residues. V was pared by 0 bases and J by 5 bases, with 10 bases between. Germline assignment: CDR1 LGHDT and CDR2 YNNKEL (reference sequence).

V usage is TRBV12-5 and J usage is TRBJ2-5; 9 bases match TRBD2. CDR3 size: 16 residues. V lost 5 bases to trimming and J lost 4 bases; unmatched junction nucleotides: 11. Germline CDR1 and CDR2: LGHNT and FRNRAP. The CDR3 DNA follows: TGTGCTAGTGGTCCTGGACTAGCGACAGTTGGAGAGACCCAGTACTTC. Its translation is CASGPGLATVGETQYF.

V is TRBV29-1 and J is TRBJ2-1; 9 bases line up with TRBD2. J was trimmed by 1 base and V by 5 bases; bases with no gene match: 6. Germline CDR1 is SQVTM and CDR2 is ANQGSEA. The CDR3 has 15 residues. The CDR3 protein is CSVKPGLASYNEQFF. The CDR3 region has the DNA TGCAGCGTTAAACCGGGACTAGCTTCCTACAATGAGCAGTTCTTC.

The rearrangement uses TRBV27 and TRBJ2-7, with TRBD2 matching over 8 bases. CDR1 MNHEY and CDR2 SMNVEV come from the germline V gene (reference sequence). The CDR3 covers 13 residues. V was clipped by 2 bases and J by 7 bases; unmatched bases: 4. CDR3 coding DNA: TGTGCCAGCAGTTTAATGGGACTAGGGGAGCAGTACTTC. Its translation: CASSLMGLGEQYF.

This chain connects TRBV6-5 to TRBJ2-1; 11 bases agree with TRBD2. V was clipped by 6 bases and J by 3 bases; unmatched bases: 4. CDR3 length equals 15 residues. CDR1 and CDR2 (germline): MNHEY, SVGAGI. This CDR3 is CASRVSGRGYNEQFF. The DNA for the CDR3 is TGTGCCAGCAGGGTTAGCGGGAGGGGCTACAATGAGCAGTTCTTC.

In DNA, the CDR3 is TGTGCCAGCAGTTTTGGACAGGGGGACTATGGCTACACCTTC. Protein sequence: CASSFGQGDYGYTF. This rearrangement joins TRBV27 to TRBJ1-2, with TRBD1 matching over 10 bases. J lost 3 bases, V lost 3 bases, and 1 base had no gene match. The CDR3 is 14 residues long. CDR1 MNHEY and CDR2 SMNVEV come from the germline V gene (reference sequence).

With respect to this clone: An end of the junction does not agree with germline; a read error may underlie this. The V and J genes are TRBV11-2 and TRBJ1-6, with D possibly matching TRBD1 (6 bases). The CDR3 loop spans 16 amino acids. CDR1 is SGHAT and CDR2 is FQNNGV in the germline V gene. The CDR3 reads CASRLGLQGLNSPLHF. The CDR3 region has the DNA TGTGCCAGCAGGTTAGGGTTACAGGGCCTAAATTCACCCCTCCACTTT. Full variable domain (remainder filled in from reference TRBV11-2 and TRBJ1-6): EAGVAQSPRYKIIEKRQSVAFWCNPISGHATLYWYQQILGQGPKLLIQFQNNGVVDDSQLPKDRFSAERLKGVDSTLKIQPAKLEDSAVYLCASRLGLQGLNSPLHFGNGTRLTVT.

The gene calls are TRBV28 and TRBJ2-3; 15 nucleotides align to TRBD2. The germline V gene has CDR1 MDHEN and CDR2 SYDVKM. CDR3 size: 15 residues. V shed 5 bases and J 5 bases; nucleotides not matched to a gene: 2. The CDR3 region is CASSLGLAGGDTQYF. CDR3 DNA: TGTGCCAGCAGTCTGGGACTAGCGGGAGGAGATACGCAGTATTTT. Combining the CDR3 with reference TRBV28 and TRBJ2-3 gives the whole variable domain DVKVTQSSRYLVKRTGEKVFLECVQDMDHENMFWYRQDPGLGLRLIYFSYDVKMKEKGDIPEGYSVSREKKERFSLILESASTNQTSMYLCASSLGLAGGDTQYFGPGTRLTVL.

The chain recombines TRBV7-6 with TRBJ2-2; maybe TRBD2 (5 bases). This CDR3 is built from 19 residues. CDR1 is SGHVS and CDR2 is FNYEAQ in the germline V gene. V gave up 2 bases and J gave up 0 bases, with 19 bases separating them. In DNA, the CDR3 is TGTGCCAGCAGCTTACCTAAAAGGCCTAGCAGCGCGAACACCGGGGAGCTGTTTTTT. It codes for CASSLPKRPSSANTGELFF. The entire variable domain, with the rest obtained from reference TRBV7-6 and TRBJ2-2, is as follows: GAGVSQSPRYKVTKRGQDVALRCDPISGHVSLYWYRQALGQGPEFLTYFNYEAQQDKSGLPNDRFSAERPEGSISTLTIQRTEQRDSAMYRCASSLPKRPSSANTGELFFGEGSRLTVL.

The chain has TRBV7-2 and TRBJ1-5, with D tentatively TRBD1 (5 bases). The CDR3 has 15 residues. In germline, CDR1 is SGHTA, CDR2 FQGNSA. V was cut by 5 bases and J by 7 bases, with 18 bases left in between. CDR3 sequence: CASSPQGASGQPQHF. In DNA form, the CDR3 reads TGTGCCAGCAGCCCCCAGGGTGCGTCGGGCCAGCCCCAGCATTTT.

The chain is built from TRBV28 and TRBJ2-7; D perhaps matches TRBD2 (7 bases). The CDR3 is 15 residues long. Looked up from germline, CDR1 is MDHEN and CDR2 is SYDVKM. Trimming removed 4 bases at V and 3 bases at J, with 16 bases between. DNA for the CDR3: TGTGCCAGCAGTTCCAATCCCGGGGGGCACTACGAGCAGTACTTC. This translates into CASSSNPGGHYEQYF.

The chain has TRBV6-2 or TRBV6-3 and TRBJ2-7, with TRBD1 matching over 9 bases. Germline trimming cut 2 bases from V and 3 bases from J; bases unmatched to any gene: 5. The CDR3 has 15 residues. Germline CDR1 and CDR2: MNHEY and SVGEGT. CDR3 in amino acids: CASSYRGQGIYEQYF. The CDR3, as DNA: TGTGCCAGCAGTTACCGGGGACAGGGAATCTACGAGCAGTACTTC.

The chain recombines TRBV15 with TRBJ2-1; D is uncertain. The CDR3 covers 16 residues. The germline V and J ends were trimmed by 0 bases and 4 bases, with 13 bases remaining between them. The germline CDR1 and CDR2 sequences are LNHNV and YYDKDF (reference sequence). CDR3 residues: CATSRETRGGYNEQFF. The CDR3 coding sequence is TGTGCCACCAGCAGAGAAACCCGAGGCGGATACAATGAGCAGTTCTTC.

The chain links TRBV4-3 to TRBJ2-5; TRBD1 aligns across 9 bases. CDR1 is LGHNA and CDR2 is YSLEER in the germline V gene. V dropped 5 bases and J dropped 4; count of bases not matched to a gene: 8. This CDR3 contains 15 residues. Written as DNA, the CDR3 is TGCGCCAGCAGCAAATACCGGGGACAGGGAGAGACCCAGTACTTC. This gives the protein CASSKYRGQGETQYF.

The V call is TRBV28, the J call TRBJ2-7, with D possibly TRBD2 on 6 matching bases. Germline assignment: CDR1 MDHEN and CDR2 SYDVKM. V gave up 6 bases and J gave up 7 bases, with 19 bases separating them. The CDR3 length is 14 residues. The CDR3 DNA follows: TGTGCCAGCAGCTCCACGGGACTCACTAAAGAGCAGTACTTC. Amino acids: CASSSTGLTKEQYF.

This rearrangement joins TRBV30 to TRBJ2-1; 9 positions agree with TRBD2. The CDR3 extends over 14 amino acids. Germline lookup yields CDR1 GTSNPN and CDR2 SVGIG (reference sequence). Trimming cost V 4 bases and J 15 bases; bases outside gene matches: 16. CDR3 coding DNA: TGTGCCTGGAAATTTATAGCGGGAGCGGGTTTGACGTTCTTC. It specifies CAWKFIAGAGLTFF.

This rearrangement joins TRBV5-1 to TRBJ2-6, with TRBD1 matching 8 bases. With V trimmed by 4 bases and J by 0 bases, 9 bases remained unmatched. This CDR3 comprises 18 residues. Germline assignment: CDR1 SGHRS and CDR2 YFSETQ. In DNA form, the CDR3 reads TGCGCCAGCAGCCCTAAGACAGGGGAGAGCTCTGGGGCCAACGTCCTGACTTTC. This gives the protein CASSPKTGESSGANVLTF.

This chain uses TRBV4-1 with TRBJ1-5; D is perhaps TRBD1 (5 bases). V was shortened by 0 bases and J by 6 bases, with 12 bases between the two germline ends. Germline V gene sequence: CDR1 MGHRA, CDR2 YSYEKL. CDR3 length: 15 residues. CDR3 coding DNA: TGCGCCAGCAGCCAAGATCTGAAGGGGTTTCAGCCCCAGCATTTT. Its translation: CASSQDLKGFQPQHF.